A selection of T cell receptor beta chains follows, all from one sample in a study of T-cell memory formation after mild COVID-19. TCRdb re-derived calls from the 5' RACE reads in MiXCR, one entry per CDR3 protein. The data show more than 150,000 distinct CDR3 sequences, with about 21% seen just once and 23% held by the top ten. What was sequenced was PBMCs or a T cell subset sorted from them (not recorded which). These receptors were obtained from an adult woman who had mild COVID-19 (a few samples of this study predate the infection). Cell type and time point are not known. CDR3s include the opening cysteine and the closing phenylalanine or tryptophan. The order of the fields is V gene, J gene, D gene, clone size, CDR3 protein, CDR3 DNA. A D gene is named only where the DNA matches it firmly. Where a row states a size, it is once, few, many or the class of an expanded clone; other rows omit it.

>TRBV19|TRBJ2-3|-|once
CASSTLDSLDTQYF
TGTGCCAGTAGTACCCTGGACAGCCTAGATACGCAGTATTTT
>TRBV10-3|TRBJ2-7|TRBD1|few
CAISEPGTGGYEQYF
TGTGCCATCAGTGAGCCCGGGACAGGGGGGTACGAGCAGTACTTC
>TRBV7-9|TRBJ2-7|-|-
CASREVGGTLYEQYF
TGTGCCAGCAGAGAGGTGGGCGGGACCCTGTACGAGCAGTACTTC
>TRBV12-3/TRBV12-4|TRBJ1-4|-|-
CASSQSPQGGDEKLFF
TGTGCCAGCAGTCAGTCCCCCCAGGGAGGGGACGAAAAACTGTTTTTT
>TRBV6-6|TRBJ1-2|-|-
CASRESEGWYGYTF
TGTGCCAGCAGGGAGAGCGAGGGTTGGTATGGCTACACCTTC
>TRBV12-3/TRBV12-4|TRBJ1-1|-|few
CASSSTGYAEAFF
TGTGCCAGCAGTTCTACAGGGTACGCTGAAGCTTTCTTT
>TRBV5-1|TRBJ2-7|TRBD2|-
CASSLESRMGGEAGGEQYF
TGCGCCAGCAGCCTGGAGAGTCGCATGGGAGGCGAAGCGGGAGGCGAGCAGTACTTC
>TRBV7-2|TRBJ1-4|TRBD1|few
CASSLGTGFNEKLFF
TGTGCCAGCAGCTTAGGGACAGGCTTTAATGAAAAACTGTTTTTT
>TRBV21-1|TRBJ2-1|-|few
CASKDRANEQFF
TGTGCCAGCAAGGACAGGGCGAATGAGCAGTTCTTC
>TRBV4-1|TRBJ2-3|-|-
CASSQVGASTDTQYF
TGCGCCAGCAGCCAAGTGGGGGCCAGCACAGATACGCAGTATTTT
>TRBV5-1|TRBJ2-2|TRBD2|-
CASSLAGDWELFF
TGCGCCAGCAGCCTAGCGGGAGATTGGGAGCTGTTTTTT
>TRBV4-1|TRBJ2-2|TRBD2|few
CASSQVGTSGTGELFF
TGCGCCAGCAGCCAAGTTGGGACTAGCGGCACCGGGGAGCTGTTTTTT
>TRBV7-9|TRBJ2-5|-|many
CASSRLEGQETQYF
TGTGCCAGCAGCCGATTGGAGGGCCAAGAGACCCAGTACTTC
>TRBV5-4|TRBJ2-3|-|-
CASSLALPAELATDTQYF
TGTGCCAGCAGCTTGGCTCTGCCAGCGGAGCTTGCCACAGATACGCAGTATTTT
>TRBV6-5|TRBJ2-6|TRBD1|few
CASRPGTATVLTF
TGTGCCAGCAGGCCCGGGACAGCGACAGTCCTGACTTTC
>TRBV27|TRBJ2-3|-|-
CASSFSGTSTDTQYF
TGTGCCAGCAGTTTCTCCGGCACTTCCACAGATACGCAGTATTTT
>TRBV24-1|TRBJ2-7|-|-
CATSDPSGTRAEQYF
TGTGCCACCAGTGACCCGTCCGGGACAAGGGCCGAGCAGTACTTC
>TRBV20-1|TRBJ2-7|-|-
CSAEQHLNYEQYF
TGCAGTGCTGAGCAGCATCTCAATTACGAGCAGTACTTC
>TRBV9|TRBJ2-3|-|few
CASSVGLASTDTQYF
TGTGCCAGCAGCGTAGGGCTAGCCAGCACAGATACGCAGTATTTT
>TRBV11-3|TRBJ2-3|-|-
CASSLQGWDTQYF
TGTGCCAGCAGCTTGCAGGGGTGGGATACGCAGTATTTT
>TRBV9|TRBJ2-7|-|few
CASSVGGLPYEQYF
TGTGCCAGCAGCGTAGGTGGACTACCCTACGAGCAGTACTTC
>TRBV6-1|TRBJ2-1|-|-
CASSEFLEAKQFF
TGTGCCAGCAGTGAATTCTTAGAAGCGAAGCAGTTCTTC
>TRBV4-1|TRBJ2-7|TRBD2|few
CASSQDRTSGYEQYF
TGCGCCAGCAGCCAGGACCGGACTAGCGGCTACGAGCAGTACTTC
>TRBV11-3|TRBJ2-7|-|-
CASRVRLGSTEQYF
TGTGCCAGCAGGGTGCGACTAGGTTCGACCGAGCAGTACTTC
>TRBV9|TRBJ1-1|-|few
CASSPQGGDTEAFF
TGTGCCAGCAGCCCCCAAGGAGGGGACACTGAAGCTTTCTTT
>TRBV11-1|TRBJ1-5|-|few
CASSTGPLNQPQHF
TGTGCCAGCAGCACGGGACCGCTCAATCAGCCCCAGCATTTT
>TRBV7-9|TRBJ2-7|-|-
CASSLPTLWSEQYF
TGTGCCAGCAGCTTACCGACCCTTTGGTCCGAGCAGTACTTC
>TRBV5-1|TRBJ2-2|-|-
CASSLVSGTGELFF
TGCGCCAGCAGCTTGGTTTCAGGGACCGGGGAGCTGTTTTTT
>TRBV12-3/TRBV12-4|TRBJ2-3|TRBD2|few
CASSWASGRTDTQYF
TGTGCCAGCAGTTGGGCTAGCGGGAGGACAGATACGCAGTATTTT
>TRBV30|TRBJ2-7|-|-
CAWDNAYEQYF
TGTGCCTGGGACAACGCCTACGAGCAGTACTTC
>TRBV28|TRBJ2-2|-|-
CASSSNQIHRSANTGELFF
TGTGCCAGCAGTTCCAATCAGATCCACAGGAGCGCGAACACCGGGGAGCTGTTTTTT
>TRBV5-5|TRBJ2-2|TRBD2|-
CASSPWTSGNTGELFF
TGTGCCAGCAGCCCCTGGACTAGCGGAAACACCGGGGAGCTGTTTTTT
>TRBV3-1|TRBJ2-1|-|-
CASSRRAYNEQFF
TGTGCCAGCAGCCGCCGTGCCTACAATGAGCAGTTCTTC
>TRBV4-1|TRBJ2-7|-|few
CASSHPAGLSYEQYF
TGCGCCAGCAGCCACCCCGCAGGTCTCTCCTACGAGCAGTACTTC
>TRBV6-2/TRBV6-3|TRBJ2-7|-|-
CASSYSGGPQSYEQYF
TGTGCCAGCAGTTACTCGGGCGGCCCTCAATCCTACGAGCAGTACTTC
>TRBV7-9|TRBJ1-2|TRBD1|-
CASSLSTGPNYGYTF
TGTGCCAGCAGCCTCTCGACAGGGCCCAACTATGGCTACACCTTC
>TRBV7-9|TRBJ2-5|TRBD2|-
CASSSTGTSGGRYQETQYF
TGTGCCAGCAGCTCTACCGGGACTAGCGGGGGCCGTTACCAAGAGACCCAGTACTTC
>TRBV7-6|TRBJ2-1|-|-
CASSLGAGRSCNEQFF
TGTGCCAGCAGCTTAGGGGCGGGGCGCTCCTGCAATGAGCAGTTCTTC
>TRBV7-9|TRBJ2-7|-|many
CASSISYEQYF
TGTGCCAGCAGCATAAGCTACGAGCAGTACTTC
>TRBV29-1|TRBJ1-1|TRBD1|few
CSARTGVGREAFF
TGCAGCGCCCGGACAGGGGTTGGACGTGAAGCTTTCTTT
>TRBV20-1|TRBJ2-5|-|-
CSARRVRTSQETQYF
TGCAGTGCTAGGCGAGTGCGCACCTCGCAAGAGACCCAGTACTTC
>TRBV4-3|TRBJ2-5|-|few
CASSRWGSQETQYF
TGCGCCAGCAGCCGTTGGGGATCTCAGGAGACCCAGTACTTC
>TRBV12-3/TRBV12-4|TRBJ2-7|-|-
CASSKETDTYEQYF
TGTGCCAGCAGCAAGGAGACAGATACCTACGAGCAGTACTTC
>TRBV18|TRBJ2-3|TRBD2|few
CASSPPSAGGRDTQYF
TGTGCCAGCTCACCACCGTCAGCGGGAGGAAGGGATACGCAGTATTTT
>TRBV7-2|TRBJ2-2|-|-
CASSHSIGSTGELFF
TGTGCCAGCAGTCATTCTATCGGATCCACCGGGGAGCTGTTTTTT
>TRBV10-3|TRBJ2-3|TRBD2|-
CAISEFDRSRASGVTDTQYF
TGTGCCATCAGTGAGTTCGACAGGAGTAGAGCTAGCGGGGTCACAGATACGCAGTATTTT
>TRBV5-6|TRBJ2-7|TRBD1|-
CASSLAQGAIYEQYF
TGTGCCAGCAGCTTGGCACAGGGGGCGATCTACGAGCAGTACTTC
>TRBV2|TRBJ2-1|TRBD2|few
CASSPLFAGGLGNEQFF
TGTGCCAGCAGTCCCCTGTTTGCGGGGGGGCTTGGAAATGAGCAGTTCTTC
>TRBV7-9|TRBJ2-1|-|once
CASTLPSNSNEQFF
TGTGCCAGCACCCTCCCCAGTAACAGCAATGAGCAGTTCTTC
>TRBV5-6|TRBJ1-1|TRBD1|-
CASSFFGTGVTEAFF
TGTGCCAGCAGCTTTTTCGGGACAGGGGTTACTGAAGCTTTCTTT
>TRBV9|TRBJ1-3|-|many
CASSLDESSGNTIYF
TGTGCCAGCAGCTTGGACGAGAGCTCTGGAAACACCATATATTTT
>TRBV7-8|TRBJ2-3|-|-
CASSAGTYKSTDTQYF
TGTGCCAGCAGCGCCGGGACTTATAAAAGCACAGATACGCAGTATTTT
>TRBV4-1|TRBJ2-5|TRBD2|-
CASSQDPGLAGEETQYF
TGCGCCAGCAGCCAAGACCCCGGACTAGCGGGGGAAGAGACCCAGTACTTC
>TRBV20-1|TRBJ2-2|TRBD2|few
CSAIQSGSGAGELFF
TGCAGTGCTATCCAGAGCGGGAGTGGGGCCGGGGAGCTGTTTTTT
>TRBV20-1|TRBJ2-1|TRBD2|-
CSARLAGGSYNEQFF
TGCAGTGCTAGACTAGCGGGGGGCTCCTACAATGAGCAGTTCTTC
>TRBV29-1|TRBJ2-7|-|many
CSVEAQGEQYF
TGCAGCGTTGAAGCCCAGGGTGAGCAGTACTTC
>TRBV20-1|TRBJ2-7|-|many
CSARDLVFSSYEQYF
TGCAGTGCTAGAGATTTAGTGTTTAGCTCCTACGAGCAGTACTTC
>TRBV4-2|TRBJ2-7|-|few
CASKLGRGVGYEQYF
TGTGCCAGCAAGCTTGGGAGAGGGGTAGGCTACGAGCAGTACTTC
>TRBV5-1|TRBJ2-7|-|many
CASSLEPDSSYEQYF
TGCGCCAGCAGCTTGGAGCCGGATAGCTCCTACGAGCAGTACTTC